This T cell receptor (beta chain) came from a study of molecular identifiers for immune sequencing clone quantification. Study conclusions and caveats: Clones above 20 RNA copies held over 98% of effector molecules, under 1% in naive cells.

Comment on this clonotype: The antigen is unknown.

TCRdb reprocessed the PCR reads with MiXCR, giving one entry per CDR3 protein. The data contain about 510,000 distinct CDR3 sequences, 20% to 25% of them seen just once; the ten biggest clones take up 0.7% to 1%. Germline loops: CDR1 SGHVS, CDR2 FNYEAQ. Trimming shortened V by 0 bases and J by 0 bases, and 12 bases separated the two germline ends. The CDR3 covers 17 residues. This chain joins TRBV7-6 and TRBJ2-1; no clear D. This sequence was found in a human donor in good health. Some libraries in this study had Jurkat cell RNA spiked in. The sample comprised naive CD8+ T cells from blood, with Jurkat cell RNA spiked in. Subset here: FACS-sorted CD8+CD4-CCR7+CD45RA+ naive T cells. The CDR3 coding sequence is TGTGCCAGCAGCTTAGCGAGGAACTGGAGCTCCTACAATGAGCAGTTCTTC. Its translation is CASSLARNWSSYNEQFF.